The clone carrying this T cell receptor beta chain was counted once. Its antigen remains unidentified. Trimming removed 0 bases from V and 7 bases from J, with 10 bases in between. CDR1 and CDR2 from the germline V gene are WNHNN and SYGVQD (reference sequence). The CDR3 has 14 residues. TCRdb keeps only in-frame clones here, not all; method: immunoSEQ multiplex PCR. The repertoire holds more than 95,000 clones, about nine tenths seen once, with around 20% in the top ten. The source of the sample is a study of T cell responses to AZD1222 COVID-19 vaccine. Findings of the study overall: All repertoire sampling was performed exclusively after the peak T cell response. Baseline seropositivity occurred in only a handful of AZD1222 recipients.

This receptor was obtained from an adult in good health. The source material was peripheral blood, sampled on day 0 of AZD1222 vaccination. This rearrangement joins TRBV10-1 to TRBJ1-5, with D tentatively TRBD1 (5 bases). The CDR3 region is CASSESGVRQPQHF. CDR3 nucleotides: TGCGCCAGCAGTGAGTCGGGGGTAAGGCAGCCCCAGCATTTT.